This is a list of T cell receptor beta chains from one sample in a study of CD8 T cells in Susac syndrome. TCRdb reprocessed the immunoSEQ multiplex PCR reads via MiXCR and lists one record per CDR3 protein. The sample has approximately 100,000 distinct CDR3 sequences, approximately 96% seen once. Sequencing input: CD4+ T cells from PBMCs. The receptors stem from a human donor in good health. Both conserved end residues are part of each CDR3. The order of the fields is V gene, clone size, J gene, D gene, CDR3 protein, CDR3 DNA. D genes are given only for firm matches. A clone size is listed for some rows: how often the clone was seen (once, few, many), or a class if it is expanded.

v_gene: TRBV29-1; abundance: once; j_gene: TRBJ2-7; d_gene: .; CDR3aa: CSAQGVNEQYF; CDR3nt: TGCAGCGCTCAGGGTGTAAACGAGCAGTACTTC
v_gene: TRBV19; abundance: .; j_gene: TRBJ2-7; d_gene: TRBD2; CDR3aa: CASSILVGLGSSYEQYF; CDR3nt: TGTGCCAGTAGTATACTCGTGGGACTAGGAAGCTCCTACGAGCAGTACTTC
v_gene: TRBV20-1; abundance: .; j_gene: TRBJ2-7; d_gene: .; CDR3aa: CSARGREQYF; CDR3nt: TGCAGTGCCAGGGGACGCGAGCAGTACTTC
v_gene: TRBV9; abundance: .; j_gene: TRBJ2-4; d_gene: .; CDR3aa: CASSVGTAKNIQYF; CDR3nt: TGTGCCAGCAGCGTCGGGACAGCCAAAAACATTCAGTACTTC
v_gene: TRBV7-7; abundance: .; j_gene: TRBJ2-5; d_gene: TRBD2; CDR3aa: CASSPRGGAEETQYF; CDR3nt: TGTGCTAGCAGCCCCCGGGGGGGGGCAGAGGAGACCCAGTACTTC
v_gene: TRBV5-4; abundance: .; j_gene: TRBJ1-1; d_gene: TRBD1; CDR3aa: CASSVRDRNTEAFF; CDR3nt: TGTGCCAGCAGCGTCCGGGACAGAAACACTGAAGCTTTCTTT
v_gene: TRBV30; abundance: .; j_gene: TRBJ1-5; d_gene: TRBD1; CDR3aa: CAWSVRGGGNQPQHF; CDR3nt: TGTGCCTGGAGTGTACGAGGGGGCGGCAATCAGCCCCAGCATTTT
v_gene: TRBV3-1; abundance: .; j_gene: TRBJ1-5; d_gene: .; CDR3aa: CASSRGRQRPQHF; CDR3nt: TGTGCCAGCAGCCGGGGCAGGCAACGGCCCCAGCATTTT
v_gene: TRBV7-3; abundance: .; j_gene: TRBJ2-3; d_gene: .; CDR3aa: CASSLTGSVLSTDTQYF; CDR3nt: TGTGCCAGCAGCTTAACGGGATCGGTGCTCTCCACAGATACGCAGTATTTT
v_gene: TRBV4-1; abundance: .; j_gene: TRBJ1-4; d_gene: .; CDR3aa: CASSPGSTGEKLFF; CDR3nt: TGCGCCAGCAGCCCAGGCTCCACGGGTGAAAAACTGTTTTTT
v_gene: TRBV3-1; abundance: .; j_gene: TRBJ2-2; d_gene: .; CDR3aa: CASSFATGELFF; CDR3nt: TGTGCCAGCAGTTTCGCCACCGGGGAGCTGTTTTTT
v_gene: TRBV3-1; abundance: .; j_gene: TRBJ1-2; d_gene: TRBD1; CDR3aa: CASSRGQGNAYGYTF; CDR3nt: TGTGCCAGCAGCCGCGGACAGGGGAATGCCTATGGCTACACCTTC
v_gene: TRBV9; abundance: .; j_gene: TRBJ2-7; d_gene: .; CDR3aa: CASSVAPSSYEQYF; CDR3nt: TGTGCCAGCAGCGTAGCTCCGAGCTCCTACGAGCAGTACTTC